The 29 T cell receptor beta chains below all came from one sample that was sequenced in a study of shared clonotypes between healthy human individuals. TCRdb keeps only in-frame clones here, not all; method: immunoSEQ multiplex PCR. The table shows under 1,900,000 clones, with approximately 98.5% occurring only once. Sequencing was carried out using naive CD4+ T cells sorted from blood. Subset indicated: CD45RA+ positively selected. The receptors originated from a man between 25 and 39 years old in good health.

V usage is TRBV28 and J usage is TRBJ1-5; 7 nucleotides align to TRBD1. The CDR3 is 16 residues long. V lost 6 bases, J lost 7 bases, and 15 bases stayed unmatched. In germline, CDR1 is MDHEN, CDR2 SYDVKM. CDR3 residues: CASRTMADRVRQPQHF. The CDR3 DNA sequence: TGTGCCAGCAGAACCATGGCCGACAGGGTAAGGCAGCCCCAGCATTTT.

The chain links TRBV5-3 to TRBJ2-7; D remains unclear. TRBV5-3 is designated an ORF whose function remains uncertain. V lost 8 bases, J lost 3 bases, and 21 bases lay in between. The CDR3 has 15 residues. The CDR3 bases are TGTGCCAGCCTGCCAGCTCAGGCCGAAGGCTACGAGCAGTACTTC. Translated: CASLPAQAEGYEQYF.

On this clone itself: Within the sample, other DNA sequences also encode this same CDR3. CDR3 sequence reads: CATSRDPRANTEAFF. The CDR3 DNA reads TGTGCCACCAGCCGCGATCCTCGGGCTAACACTGAAGCTTTCTTT. V gene TRBV15 combines with J gene TRBJ1-1; the D is unclear. This CDR3 has 15 amino acids. The germline V and J ends were trimmed by 5 bases and 2 bases, with 15 bases remaining between them. Germline-derived CDR1 and CDR2 are LNHNV and YYDKDF (reference sequence).

The CDR3 region has the DNA TGTGCCAGCTCACCAGCCGCTTGGGAGTACCAAGAGACCCAGTACTTC. Translated: CASSPAAWEYQETQYF. V is TRBV18 and J is TRBJ2-5, with a tentative D call TRBD2 (5 bases). V lost 2 bases, J lost 0 bases, and 13 bases lay in between. The CDR3 extends over 16 amino acids. Germline lookup yields CDR1 KGHSH and CDR2 LQKENI.

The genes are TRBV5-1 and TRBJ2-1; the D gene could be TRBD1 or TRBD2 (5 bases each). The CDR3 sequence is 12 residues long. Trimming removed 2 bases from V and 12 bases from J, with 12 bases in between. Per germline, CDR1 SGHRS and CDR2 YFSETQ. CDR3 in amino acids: CASSFGRDGQFF. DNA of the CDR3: TGCGCCAGCAGCTTCGGACGGGACGGGCAGTTCTTC.

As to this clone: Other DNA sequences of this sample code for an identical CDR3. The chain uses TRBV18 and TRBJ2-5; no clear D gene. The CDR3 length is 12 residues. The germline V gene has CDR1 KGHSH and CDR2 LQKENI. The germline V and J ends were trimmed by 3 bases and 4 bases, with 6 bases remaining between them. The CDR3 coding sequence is TGTGCCAGCTCACCTCTCAGAGAGACCCAGTACTTC. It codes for CASSPLRETQYF. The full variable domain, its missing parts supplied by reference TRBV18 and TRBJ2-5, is NAGVMQNPRHLVRRRGQEARLRCSPMKGHSHVYWYRQLPEEGLKFMVYLQKENIIDESGMPKERFSAEFPKEGPSILRIQQVVRGDSAAYFCASSPLRETQYFGPGTRLLVL.

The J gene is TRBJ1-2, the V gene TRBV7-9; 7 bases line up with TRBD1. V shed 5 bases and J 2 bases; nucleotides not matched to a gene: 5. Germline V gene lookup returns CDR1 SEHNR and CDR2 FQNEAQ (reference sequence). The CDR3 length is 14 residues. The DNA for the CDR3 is TGTGCCAGCAGCCTAAAACAGGGGAACTATGGCTACACCTTC. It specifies CASSLKQGNYGYTF.

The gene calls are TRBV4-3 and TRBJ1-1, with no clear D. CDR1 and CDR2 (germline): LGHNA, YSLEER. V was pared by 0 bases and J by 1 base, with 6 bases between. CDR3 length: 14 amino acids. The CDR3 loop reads CASSQDVWNTEAFF. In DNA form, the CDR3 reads TGCGCCAGCAGCCAAGACGTCTGGAACACTGAAGCTTTCTTT.

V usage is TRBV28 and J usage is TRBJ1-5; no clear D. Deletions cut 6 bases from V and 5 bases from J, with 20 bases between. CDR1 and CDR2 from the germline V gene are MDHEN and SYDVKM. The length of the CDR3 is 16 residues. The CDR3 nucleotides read TGTGCCAGCAGGCCCCCGGGAACCCTAGATCATCAGCCCCAGCATTTT. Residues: CASRPPGTLDHQPQHF.

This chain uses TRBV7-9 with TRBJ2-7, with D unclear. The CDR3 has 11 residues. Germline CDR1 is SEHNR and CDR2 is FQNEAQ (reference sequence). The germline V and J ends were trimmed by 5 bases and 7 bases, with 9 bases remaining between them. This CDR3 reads CASSPNREQYF. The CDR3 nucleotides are TGTGCCAGCAGCCCGAACAGAGAGCAGTACTTC.

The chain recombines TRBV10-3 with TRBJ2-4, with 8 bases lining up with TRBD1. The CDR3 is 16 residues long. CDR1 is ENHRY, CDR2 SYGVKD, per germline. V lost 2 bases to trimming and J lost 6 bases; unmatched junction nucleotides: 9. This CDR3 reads CAISEGMGQDLNIQYF. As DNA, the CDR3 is TGTGCCATCAGTGAGGGTATGGGACAGGACTTAAACATTCAGTACTTC.

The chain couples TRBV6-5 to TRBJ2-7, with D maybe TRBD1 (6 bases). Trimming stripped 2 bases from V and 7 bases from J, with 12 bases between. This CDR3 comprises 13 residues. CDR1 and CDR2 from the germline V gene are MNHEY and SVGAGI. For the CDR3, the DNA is TGTGCCAGCAGTTACGGGACATATGATGAGCAGTACTTC. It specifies CASSYGTYDEQYF.

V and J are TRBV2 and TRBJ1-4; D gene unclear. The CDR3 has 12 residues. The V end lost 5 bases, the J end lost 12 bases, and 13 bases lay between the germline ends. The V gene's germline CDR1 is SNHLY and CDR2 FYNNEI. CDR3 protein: CASSPTRRELFF. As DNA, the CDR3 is TGTGCCAGCAGTCCGACTCGTCGGGAACTGTTTTTT.

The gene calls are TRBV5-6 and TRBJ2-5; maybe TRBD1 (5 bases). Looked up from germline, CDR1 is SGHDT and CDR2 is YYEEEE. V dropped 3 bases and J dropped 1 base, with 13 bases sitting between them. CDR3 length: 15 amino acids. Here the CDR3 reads CASSSLGPSQETQYF. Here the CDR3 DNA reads TGTGCCAGCAGCTCCCTGGGGCCCAGCCAAGAGACCCAGTACTTC.

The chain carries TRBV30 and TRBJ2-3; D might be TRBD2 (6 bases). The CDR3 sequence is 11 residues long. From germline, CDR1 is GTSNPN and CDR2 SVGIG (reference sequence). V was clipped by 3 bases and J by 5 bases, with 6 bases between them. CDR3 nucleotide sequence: TGTGCCTGGAGGGAGGGAGATACGCAGTATTTT. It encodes CAWREGDTQYF.

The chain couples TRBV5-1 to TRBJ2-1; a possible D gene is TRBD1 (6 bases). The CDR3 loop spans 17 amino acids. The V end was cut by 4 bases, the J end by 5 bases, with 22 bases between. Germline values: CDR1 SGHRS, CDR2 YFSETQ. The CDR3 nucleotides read TGCGCCAGCAGCCTACTGACAGGCAGTACCATTAACAATGAGCAGTTCTTC. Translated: CASSLLTGSTINNEQFF.

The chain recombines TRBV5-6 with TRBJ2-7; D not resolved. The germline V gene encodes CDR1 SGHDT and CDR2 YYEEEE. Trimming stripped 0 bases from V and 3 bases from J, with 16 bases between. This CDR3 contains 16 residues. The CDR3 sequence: CASSLAVATQLYEQYF. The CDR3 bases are TGTGCCAGCAGCTTGGCGGTAGCCACCCAACTCTACGAGCAGTACTTC.

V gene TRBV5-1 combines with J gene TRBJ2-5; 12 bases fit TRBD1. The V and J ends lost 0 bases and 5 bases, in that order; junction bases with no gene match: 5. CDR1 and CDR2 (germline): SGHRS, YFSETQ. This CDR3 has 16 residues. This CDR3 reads CASSLVGTGGVETQYF. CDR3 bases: TGCGCCAGCAGCTTGGTTGGGACAGGGGGCGTGGAGACCCAGTACTTC.

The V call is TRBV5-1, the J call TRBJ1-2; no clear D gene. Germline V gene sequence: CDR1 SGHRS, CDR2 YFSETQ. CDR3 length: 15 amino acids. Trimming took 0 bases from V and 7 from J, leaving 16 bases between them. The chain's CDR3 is CASSLGMSVASGYTF. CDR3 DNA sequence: TGCGCCAGCAGCTTGGGAATGAGCGTCGCCTCTGGCTACACCTTC.

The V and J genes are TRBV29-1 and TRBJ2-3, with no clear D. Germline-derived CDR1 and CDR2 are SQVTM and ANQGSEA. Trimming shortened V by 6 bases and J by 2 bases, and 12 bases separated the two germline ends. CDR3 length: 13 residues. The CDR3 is CSVWGLFTDTQYF. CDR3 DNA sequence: TGCAGCGTGTGGGGTCTTTTCACAGATACGCAGTATTTT.

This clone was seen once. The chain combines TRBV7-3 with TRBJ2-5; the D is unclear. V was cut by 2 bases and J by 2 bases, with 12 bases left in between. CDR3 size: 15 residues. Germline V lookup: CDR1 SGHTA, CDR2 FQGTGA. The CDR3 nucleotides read TGTGCCAGCAGCTTACGCAGAGCACAGCAAGAGACCCAGTACTTC. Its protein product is CASSLRRAQQETQYF.

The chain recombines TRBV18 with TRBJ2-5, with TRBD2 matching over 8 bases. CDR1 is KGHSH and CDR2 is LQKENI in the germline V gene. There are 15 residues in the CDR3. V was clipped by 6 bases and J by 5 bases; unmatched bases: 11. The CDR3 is CASSPQQASGETQYF. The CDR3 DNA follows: TGTGCCAGCTCTCCTCAGCAGGCTAGCGGGGAGACCCAGTACTTC. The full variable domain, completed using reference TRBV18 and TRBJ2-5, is NAGVMQNPRHLVRRRGQEARLRCSPMKGHSHVYWYRQLPEEGLKFMVYLQKENIIDESGMPKERFSAEFPKEGPSILRIQQVVRGDSAAYFCASSPQQASGETQYFGPGTRLLVL.

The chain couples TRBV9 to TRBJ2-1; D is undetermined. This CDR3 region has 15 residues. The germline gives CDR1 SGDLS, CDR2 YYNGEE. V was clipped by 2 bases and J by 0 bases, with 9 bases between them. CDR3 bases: TGTGCCAGCAGCGTTTTCGTTAGCTCCTACAATGAGCAGTTCTTC. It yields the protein CASSVFVSSYNEQFF.

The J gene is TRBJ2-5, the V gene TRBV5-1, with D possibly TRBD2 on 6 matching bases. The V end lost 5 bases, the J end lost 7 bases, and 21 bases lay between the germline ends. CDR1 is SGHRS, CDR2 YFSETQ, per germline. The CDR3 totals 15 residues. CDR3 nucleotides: TGCGCCAGCAGTTCATCCCGCGGAGGGGTGGGGACCCAGTACTTC. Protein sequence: CASSSSRGGVGTQYF. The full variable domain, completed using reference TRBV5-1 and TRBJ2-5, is KAGVTQTPRYLIKTRGQQVTLSCSPISGHRSVSWYQQTPGQGLQFLFEYFSETQRNKGNFPGRFSGRQFSNSRSEMNVSTLELGDSALYLCASSSSRGGVGTQYFGPGTRLLVL.

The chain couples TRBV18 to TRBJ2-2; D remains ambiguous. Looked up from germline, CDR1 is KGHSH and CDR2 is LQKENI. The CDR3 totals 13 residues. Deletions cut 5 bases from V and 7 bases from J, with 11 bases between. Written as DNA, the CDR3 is TGTGCCAGCTCAGCTGGACCTGGCGGGGAGCTGTTTTTT. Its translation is CASSAGPGGELFF.

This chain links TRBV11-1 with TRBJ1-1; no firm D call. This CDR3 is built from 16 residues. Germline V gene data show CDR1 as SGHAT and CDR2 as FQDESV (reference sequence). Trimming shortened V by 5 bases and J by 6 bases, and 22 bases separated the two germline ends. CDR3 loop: CASSPVGRRSNSEAFF. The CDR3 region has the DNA TGTGCCAGCAGCCCGGTTGGGCGGCGGTCTAACTCTGAAGCTTTCTTT.

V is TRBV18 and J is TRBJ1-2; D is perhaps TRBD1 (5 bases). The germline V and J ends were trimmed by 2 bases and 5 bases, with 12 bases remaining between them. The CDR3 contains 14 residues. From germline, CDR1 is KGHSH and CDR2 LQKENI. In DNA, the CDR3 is TGTGCCAGCTCACCAGGGATCGAGGGGTATGGCTACACCTTC. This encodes CASSPGIEGYGYTF.

The CDR3 is CASSRGLEETQYF. The CDR3 DNA reads TGTGCCTCCAGCAGGGGGCTAGAGGAGACCCAGTACTTC. This chain uses TRBV10-3 with TRBJ2-5, with TRBD1 matching 8 bases. J was trimmed by 5 bases and V by 11 bases; bases with no gene match: 10. The CDR3 loop spans 13 amino acids. Germline values: CDR1 ENHRY, CDR2 SYGVKD.

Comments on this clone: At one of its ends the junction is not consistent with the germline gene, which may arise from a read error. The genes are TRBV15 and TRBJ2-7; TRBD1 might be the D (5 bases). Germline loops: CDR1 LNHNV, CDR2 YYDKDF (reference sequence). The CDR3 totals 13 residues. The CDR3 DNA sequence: TGTGCCACCGGCAGGGTTCCCCTCTACGAGCAGTACTTC. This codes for CATGRVPLYEQYF.